Shown below are 30 T cell receptor beta chains from a single sample sequenced in a study of blood T cell repertoires in COVID-19 (dated by TCRdb to the early 2020s). Library generation was performed with the immunoSEQ multiplex PCR assay. Entries here come from immuneACCESS through TCRdb and include only in-frame sequences with V and J called. Some clones fail to appear in such tables; in the studies checked, an unresolved V gene covers under half of the shortfall, and the cause of the remainder is unknown. This sample gives about 110,000 clones in total; 65% to 80% of them show up just once. The biggest ten clones account for around 0.9% of the sample. Source material: peripheral blood. These receptors were collected from a human donor with acute or convalescent COVID-19. The donor label of this sample is uncertain.

This clone appeared a single time. The CDR3 sequence: CASSSYGEAFF. The CDR3 coding sequence is TGTGCCAGCAGTTCATACGGTGAAGCTTTCTTT. The chain joins TRBV27 to TRBJ1-1; D uncertain. The V gene's germline CDR1 is MNHEY and CDR2 SMNVEV (reference sequence). The CDR3 runs 11 residues. The V end was cut by 4 bases, the J end by 7 bases, with 7 bases between.

This clone appeared once. J is TRBJ2-5 and V is TRBV2; D unresolved. Germline V lookup: CDR1 SNHLY, CDR2 FYNNEI. V lost 3 bases and J 2 bases, leaving 7 bases between the germline ends. There are 13 residues in the CDR3. The CDR3 protein is CASSEGMQETQYF. CDR3 nucleotides: TGTGCCAGCAGTGAGGGCATGCAAGAGACCCAGTACTTC.

This chain uses TRBV2 with TRBJ1-2; D unresolved. V shed 5 bases and J shed 3 bases, with 7 bases lying between them. CDR3 length equals 12 residues. Germline V gene data show CDR1 as SNHLY and CDR2 as FYNNEI. CDR3 in amino acids: CASSYRDYGYTF. CDR3 bases: TGTGCCAGCAGTTATCGTGACTATGGCTACACCTTC.

J is TRBJ2-3 and V is TRBV7-6; the D gene is possibly TRBD2 (7 bases). Germline CDR1 reads SGHVS; CDR2 reads FNYEAQ. The CDR3 has 16 amino acids. Trimming cost V 4 bases and J 3 bases, with 17 bases left between them. The CDR3 sequence: CASSSLGGAWTDTQYF. The CDR3 DNA follows: TGTGCCAGCAGCTCCCTAGGGGGGGCCTGGACAGATACGCAGTATTTT. Supplemented by reference TRBV7-6 and TRBJ2-3, the full variable domain reads GAGVSQSPRYKVTKRGQDVALRCDPISGHVSLYWYRQALGQGPEFLTYFNYEAQQDKSGLPNDRFSAERPEGSISTLTIQRTEQRDSAMYRCASSSLGGAWTDTQYFGPGTRLTVL.

The J gene is TRBJ2-7, the V gene TRBV5-1; a possible D gene is TRBD2 (6 bases). The germline gives CDR1 SGHRS, CDR2 YFSETQ. V lost 4 bases, J lost 1 base, and 12 bases lay in between. The CDR3 is 14 residues long. CDR3 residues: CASSAEAGSYEQYF. DNA for the CDR3: TGCGCCAGCAGCGCAGAAGCGGGTTCCTACGAGCAGTACTTC.

The chain combines TRBV30 with TRBJ1-1; 9 bases agree with TRBD1. The ends lost 2 bases at V and 4 bases at J; junction bases unmatched: 20. CDR3 length: 19 residues. The V gene's germline CDR1 is GTSNPN and CDR2 SVGIG (reference sequence). The CDR3 region has the DNA TGTGCCTGGAGTCAGCCGTACTCCGGGACAGGGAGAAGGGGCACTGAAGCTTTCTTT. Amino acids: CAWSQPYSGTGRRGTEAFF.

The rearrangement links TRBV27 to TRBJ2-1, with D tentatively TRBD2 (6 bases). The length of the CDR3 is 13 residues. CDR1 is MNHEY, CDR2 SMNVEV, per germline (reference sequence). The germline V and J ends were trimmed by 6 bases and 9 bases, with 15 bases remaining between them. CDR3 bases: TGTGCCAGCAGGGATGGGACTTTCTTTGAGCAGTTCTTC. It specifies CASRDGTFFEQFF.

This rearrangement joins TRBV24-1 to TRBJ2-1, with D possibly matching TRBD1 (5 bases). V lost 4 bases to trimming and J lost 0 bases, with 12 bases between them. CDR1 and CDR2 from the germline V gene are KGHDR and SFDVKD. This CDR3 is built from 16 residues. The CDR3 sequence is CATSDSSRDSYNEQFF. The CDR3 DNA is TGTGCCACCAGTGACTCCTCCAGGGACTCCTACAATGAGCAGTTCTTC.

The chain carries TRBV5-8 and TRBJ1-2, with TRBD1 as a possible D gene (6 bases). The CDR3 contains 12 residues. V lost 6 bases, J lost 3 bases, and 9 bases lay in between. Germline lookup yields CDR1 SGHTS and CDR2 YDEGEE. The DNA for the CDR3 is TGTGCCAGCAAAAGACAGGACTATGGCTACACCTTC. This codes for CASKRQDYGYTF.

The CDR3 loop is CASSVEGASTDTQYF. In nucleotides, the CDR3 is TGTGCCAGCAGCGTAGAAGGGGCCAGCACAGATACGCAGTATTTT. The V call is TRBV9, the J call TRBJ2-3; D is possibly TRBD1 (5 bases). The germline V gene encodes CDR1 SGDLS and CDR2 YYNGEE. V shed 0 bases and J shed 0 bases, with 8 bases lying between them. This CDR3 region has 15 residues.

In nucleotides, the CDR3 is TGTGCCAGCAGCGTAGGGGCCACCGGGACAGGGCCCTACGAGCAGTACTTC. As protein: CASSVGATGTGPYEQYF. This chain joins TRBV9 and TRBJ2-7; TRBD1 agrees at 9 bases. This CDR3 has 17 residues. CDR1 is SGDLS and CDR2 is YYNGEE in the germline V gene. Losses at the gene ends were 0 bases for V and 2 bases for J; bases not matched to a gene: 9.

This clone was detected only a few times. The chain couples TRBV10-3 to TRBJ2-2, with 10 bases identical to TRBD1. CDR3 size: 17 residues. Germline values: CDR1 ENHRY, CDR2 SYGVKD. The V and J ends lost 5 bases and 0 bases, in that order; junction bases with no gene match: 6. CDR3 in amino acids: CAISKGQGTSNTGELFF. The CDR3 DNA reads as TGTGCCATCAGTAAGGGACAGGGGACTTCGAACACCGGGGAGCTGTTTTTT.

This clone was observed once. This probably arose from a read error, given a far larger clone one base away. CDR3 DNA sequence: TGTGCCAGCAGCCAAACGACAGGGGTCACTGAAGCTTTCTTT. Protein: CASSQTTGVTEAFF. V is TRBV2 and J is TRBJ1-1; 8 bases align to TRBD1. CDR1 is SNHLY, CDR2 FYNNEI, per germline. Trimming at V came to 6 bases and at J to 4 bases, leaving 7 bases not matched to a gene. The CDR3 totals 14 residues.

The rearrangement uses TRBV14 and TRBJ2-3, with 7 bases lining up with TRBD1. This CDR3 has 16 residues. Germline loops: CDR1 SGHDN, CDR2 FVKESK. V was pared by 0 bases and J by 2 bases, with 5 bases of the junction left unmatched. The DNA for the CDR3 is TGTGCCAGCAGCCAAGATGGACAGGTATACACAGATACGCAGTATTTT. Translating gives CASSQDGQVYTDTQYF.

V gene TRBV15 combines with J gene TRBJ1-5; D gene unclear. Germline V gene data show CDR1 as LNHNV and CDR2 as YYDKDF (reference sequence). Deletions cut 8 bases from V and 4 bases from J, with 9 bases between. The CDR3 runs 12 residues. The CDR3 is CATGSLNQPQHF. CDR3 nucleotides: TGTGCCACCGGGAGCCTAAATCAGCCCCAGCATTTT.

The rearrangement uses TRBV12-3 or TRBV12-4 and TRBJ2-1; D not resolved. The V end lost 3 bases, the J end lost 8 bases, and 11 bases lay between the germline ends. CDR3 length: 13 amino acids. The CDR3 reads CASSLRVYDEQFF. CDR3 sequence (DNA): TGTGCCAGCAGTTTGAGAGTTTATGATGAGCAGTTCTTC.

The chain carries TRBV20-1 and TRBJ2-4; D is unclear. Trimming removed 3 bases from V and 0 bases from J, with 9 bases in between. Germline CDR1 DFQATT, CDR2 SNEGSKA (reference sequence). The CDR3 runs to 14 residues. The CDR3 DNA sequence: TGCAGTGCTAGTATTCCGGTAGCCAAAAACATTCAGTACTTC. Residues: CSASIPVAKNIQYF.

The genes are TRBV5-1 and TRBJ2-5; 10 bases match TRBD2. This CDR3 contains 16 residues. CDR1 and CDR2 from the germline V gene are SGHRS and YFSETQ. The V and J ends lost 4 bases and 1 base, in that order; junction bases with no gene match: 7. This CDR3 is CASSELAGGLQETQYF. The CDR3 bases are TGCGCCAGCAGCGAGTTAGCGGGGGGCCTCCAAGAGACCCAGTACTTC.

This chain uses TRBV19 with TRBJ2-4; TRBD1 is a possible D gene (6 bases). The CDR3 sequence is 13 residues long. Per the germline V gene, CDR1 is LNHDA and CDR2 is SQIVND (reference sequence). Trimming pared 4 bases from V and 5 bases from J, leaving 9 bases between. CDR3 coding DNA: TGTGCCAGTAGTACACAGGGTCAAAACATTCAGTACTTC. It yields the protein CASSTQGQNIQYF.

The V and J genes are TRBV19 and TRBJ2-5; D remains ambiguous. This CDR3 spans 11 amino acids. V gave up 6 bases and J gave up 2 bases, with 4 bases separating them. Germline CDR1 LNHDA, CDR2 SQIVND (reference sequence). CDR3 region: CASSQQETQYF. The CDR3 coding sequence is TGTGCCAGTAGCCAGCAAGAGACCCAGTACTTC.

This chain connects TRBV2 to TRBJ2-7, with a possible D match to TRBD1 (6 bases). The CDR3 is made up of 18 amino acids. The germline CDR1 and CDR2 sequences are SNHLY and FYNNEI. Trimming stripped 6 bases from V and 3 bases from J, with 27 bases between. CDR3 coding DNA: TGTGCCAGCAGCGCACCAAAATGGGGCCCAGGGGATATCTACGAGCAGTACTTC. This translates into CASSAPKWGPGDIYEQYF.

To note about this clone: At one boundary the junction diverges from the germline segment, which might be a read error. This rearrangement joins TRBV6-5 to TRBJ1-5, with 7 positions matching TRBD1. The CDR3 sequence is 15 residues long. Per germline, CDR1 MNHEY and CDR2 SVGAGI. In DNA form, the CDR3 reads TGCACCACCCGGGGGACAGCAAATAGCAATCAGCCCCAGCATTTT. Protein sequence: CTTRGTANSNQPQHF.

The chain uses TRBV12-2 and TRBJ1-6; the D call in the table, TRBD1, was not verified against the DNA. TRBV12-2 is a pseudogene segment. CDR3 length: 15 residues. The CDR3 here is CASRYPGQYNSPLHF. CDR3 coding DNA: TGTGCAAGTCGCTATCCGGGACAGTATAATTCACCCCTCCACTTT.

J is TRBJ2-5 and V is TRBV5-8; 8 bases fit TRBD1. The trim removed 0 bases at V and 4 bases at J, leaving 5 bases unmatched. CDR1 and CDR2 from the germline V gene are SGHTS and YDEGEE. This CDR3 contains 15 residues. The CDR3, as DNA: TGTGCCAGCAGCTTGGCACGGACAGGGCCAGAGACCCAGTACTTC. The encoded protein is CASSLARTGPETQYF.

The J gene is TRBJ2-3, the V gene TRBV19; 9 bases are a match to TRBD2. The germline CDR1 and CDR2 sequences are LNHDA and SQIVND (reference sequence). CDR3 length equals 13 residues. The CDR3 nucleotides are TGTTCTAGCGGGGTTGGCGGCACAGATACGCAGTATTTT. Translated, it gives CSSGVGGTDTQYF.

The chain has TRBV5-1 and TRBJ1-5, with D tentatively TRBD1 (6 bases). The CDR3 totals 14 residues. V lost 4 bases to trimming and J lost 9 bases, with 17 bases between them. CDR1 is SGHRS and CDR2 is YFSETQ in the germline V gene. The CDR3 DNA reads TGCGCCAGCAGCCTGGACAGCCAACAGGGGCCCCAGCATTTT. The encoded protein is CASSLDSQQGPQHF.

The chain is built from TRBV7-9 and TRBJ2-5, with D tentatively TRBD1 (6 bases). The CDR3 extends over 15 amino acids. Germline V lookup: CDR1 SEHNR, CDR2 FQNEAQ (reference sequence). V was cut by 5 bases and J by 3 bases, with 16 bases left in between. CDR3 in amino acids: CASSQYTGREETQYF. CDR3 DNA sequence: TGTGCCAGCAGCCAGTATACAGGGCGGGAAGAGACCCAGTACTTC.

This chain uses TRBV27 with TRBJ1-4; tentative D call: TRBD1 (6 bases). Germline V lookup: CDR1 MNHEY, CDR2 SMNVEV (reference sequence). The V end was cut by 6 bases, the J end by 7 bases, with 15 bases between. The CDR3 contains 14 residues. The CDR3 reads CASSSDRGGEKLFF. Here the CDR3 DNA reads TGTGCCAGCAGCTCGGACAGAGGGGGTGAAAAACTGTTTTTT.

The chain couples TRBV11-3 to TRBJ2-6; 9 bases match TRBD1. CDR3 length: 17 residues. The junction had 4 bases not matched to a gene; V was cut back by 4 bases and J by 0 bases. Germline V gives CDR1 SGHNT, CDR2 YENEEA. The CDR3 loop reads CASSSGQGSSGANVLTF. The DNA of the CDR3 is TGTGCCAGCAGCTCGGGACAGGGAAGCTCTGGGGCCAACGTCCTGACTTTC. Supplemented by reference TRBV11-3 and TRBJ2-6, the full variable domain reads EAGVVQSPRYKIIEKKQPVAFWCNPISGHNTLYWYLQNLGQGPELLIRYENEEAVDDSQLPKDRFSAERLKGVDSTLKIQPAELGDSAVYLCASSSGQGSSGANVLTFGAGSRLTVL.

The V and J genes are TRBV14 and TRBJ1-2; no clear D. The CDR3 consists of 15 residues. Germline V lookup: CDR1 SGHDN, CDR2 FVKESK. V gave up 6 bases and J gave up 0 bases, with 14 bases separating them. The CDR3 loop reads CASSPLGRANYGYTF. DNA of the CDR3: TGTGCCAGCAGTCCTCTGGGGAGGGCTAACTATGGCTACACCTTC.